A selection of T cell receptor beta chains follows, all from one sample in a study of OX40 agonist ivuxolimab in advanced cancers. Here immunoSEQ multiplex PCR was the method, and the copy in TCRdb shows in-frame clones only, minus some. The table includes approximately 50,000 clones, 70% to 80% detected once. Sequenced here: CD4+ or CD8+ T cells sorted from blood, sampled in a trial of the OX40 agonist ivuxolimab. Receptors originate from an adult with an advanced solid tumor such as melanoma, head and neck, liver or kidney cancer. The CDR3 runs from the conserved cysteine through the conserved F or W. Fields, in order: D gene, V gene, J gene, clone size, CDR3 protein, CDR3 DNA. D genes are given only for firm matches. Clone size is shown for a subset of rows, as once, few, many or a class of expanded clone.

D gene: .; V gene: TRBV7-2; J gene: TRBJ1-2; clone size: .; CDR3 protein: CASSSSIANAYGYTF; CDR3 DNA: TGTGCCAGCAGCTCTAGCATCGCGAACGCCTATGGCTACACCTTC
D gene: .; V gene: TRBV7-2; J gene: TRBJ1-5; clone size: .; CDR3 protein: CASSLRVGSNQPQHF; CDR3 DNA: TGTGCCAGCAGCTTACGGGTGGGAAGCAATCAGCCCCAGCATTTT
D gene: .; V gene: TRBV4-1; J gene: TRBJ1-2; clone size: .; CDR3 protein: CASSQEEQSYGYTF; CDR3 DNA: TGCGCCAGCAGCCAAGAGGAACAGAGCTATGGCTACACCTTC
D gene: .; V gene: TRBV5-1; J gene: TRBJ2-7; clone size: .; CDR3 protein: CASSLSTVSISYEQYF; CDR3 DNA: TGCGCCAGCAGCTTGTCGACAGTCTCCATCTCCTACGAGCAGTACTTC
D gene: .; V gene: TRBV2; J gene: TRBJ1-2; clone size: once; CDR3 protein: CASRSTVPYGYTF; CDR3 DNA: TGTGCCAGCAGGTCGACCGTACCCTATGGCTACACCTTC
D gene: .; V gene: TRBV7-8; J gene: TRBJ2-7; clone size: .; CDR3 protein: CASSRDETYEQYF; CDR3 DNA: TGTGCCAGCAGCCGGGACGAGACCTACGAGCAGTACTTC
D gene: .; V gene: TRBV29-1; J gene: TRBJ2-5; clone size: .; CDR3 protein: CSVDGAAAETQYF; CDR3 DNA: TGCAGCGTTGATGGGGCAGCGGCGGAGACCCAGTACTTC
D gene: TRBD1; V gene: TRBV5-4; J gene: TRBJ1-2; clone size: .; CDR3 protein: CASSQDRVGYTF; CDR3 DNA: TGTGCCAGCAGCCAGGACAGGGTTGGCTACACCTTC
D gene: .; V gene: TRBV19; J gene: TRBJ1-4; clone size: once; CDR3 protein: CASSIIGQIATNEKLFF; CDR3 DNA: TGTGCCAGTAGTATCATAGGACAGATTGCAACTAATGAAAAACTGTTTTTT
D gene: TRBD1; V gene: TRBV5-3; J gene: TRBJ1-2; clone size: .; CDR3 protein: CARSLGGQAPNYGYTF; CDR3 DNA: TGTGCCAGAAGCTTGGGGGGACAGGCCCCAAACTATGGCTACACCTTC
D gene: .; V gene: TRBV30; J gene: TRBJ1-3; clone size: .; CDR3 protein: CAWSVGAGNTIYF; CDR3 DNA: TGTGCCTGGAGTGTGGGCGCTGGAAACACCATATATTTT
D gene: .; V gene: TRBV18; J gene: TRBJ2-1; clone size: .; CDR3 protein: CASSPGTQVVEQFF; CDR3 DNA: TGTGCCAGCTCACCCGGGACCCAAGTAGTTGAGCAGTTCTTC
D gene: .; V gene: TRBV10-3; J gene: TRBJ1-1; clone size: few; CDR3 protein: CAISGQLNTEAFF; CDR3 DNA: TGTGCCATCAGTGGACAGCTGAACACTGAAGCTTTCTTT
D gene: .; V gene: TRBV5-5; J gene: TRBJ2-3; clone size: few; CDR3 protein: CASRAGLSTGTDTQYF; CDR3 DNA: TGTGCCAGCAGGGCGGGACTCAGCACTGGGACAGATACGCAGTATTTT
D gene: .; V gene: TRBV29-1; J gene: TRBJ1-4; clone size: .; CDR3 protein: CSVTQRDSFEKLFF; CDR3 DNA: TGCAGCGTTACCCAACGTGATAGTTTTGAAAAACTGTTTTTT
D gene: .; V gene: TRBV19; J gene: TRBJ1-1; clone size: .; CDR3 protein: CASSNRPAGENEAFF; CDR3 DNA: TGTGCCAGTAGTAACCGACCGGCAGGGGAAAATGAAGCTTTCTTT
D gene: .; V gene: TRBV29-1; J gene: TRBJ1-2; clone size: many; CDR3 protein: CSVGTAGSGYTF; CDR3 DNA: TGCAGCGTTGGGACCGCCGGTAGTGGCTACACCTTC
D gene: TRBD2; V gene: TRBV5-1; J gene: TRBJ2-3; clone size: .; CDR3 protein: CASSLRQRGPTDTQYF; CDR3 DNA: TGCGCCAGCAGCTTGAGGCAGCGGGGGCCCACAGATACGCAGTATTTT
D gene: .; V gene: TRBV20-1; J gene: TRBJ2-7; clone size: .; CDR3 protein: CSAYTGREQYF; CDR3 DNA: TGCAGTGCGTATACAGGCCGCGAGCAGTACTTC
D gene: TRBD1; V gene: TRBV27; J gene: TRBJ2-6; clone size: few; CDR3 protein: CASRLRKLGTGPSGANVLTF; CDR3 DNA: TGTGCCAGCAGGCTCCGAAAGTTAGGGACAGGGCCCTCTGGGGCCAACGTCCTGACTTTC
D gene: .; V gene: TRBV7-8; J gene: TRBJ2-2; clone size: once; CDR3 protein: CASSPTTTGWTGELFF; CDR3 DNA: TGTGCCAGCAGCCCCACCACGACAGGATGGACCGGGGAGCTGTTTTTT
D gene: TRBD1; V gene: TRBV7-8; J gene: TRBJ2-7; clone size: .; CDR3 protein: CASSRGQNKGQYF; CDR3 DNA: TGTGCCAGCAGCAGGGGACAGAACAAGGGGCAGTACTTC
D gene: TRBD2; V gene: TRBV19; J gene: TRBJ2-5; clone size: .; CDR3 protein: CASSPLPGLAEETQYF; CDR3 DNA: TGTGCCAGTAGCCCCCTACCGGGACTAGCGGAAGAGACCCAGTACTTC
D gene: TRBD2; V gene: TRBV18; J gene: TRBJ2-7; clone size: .; CDR3 protein: CASSLAGAGGHEQYF; CDR3 DNA: TGTGCCAGCTCACTAGCGGGGGCAGGGGGGCACGAGCAGTACTTC